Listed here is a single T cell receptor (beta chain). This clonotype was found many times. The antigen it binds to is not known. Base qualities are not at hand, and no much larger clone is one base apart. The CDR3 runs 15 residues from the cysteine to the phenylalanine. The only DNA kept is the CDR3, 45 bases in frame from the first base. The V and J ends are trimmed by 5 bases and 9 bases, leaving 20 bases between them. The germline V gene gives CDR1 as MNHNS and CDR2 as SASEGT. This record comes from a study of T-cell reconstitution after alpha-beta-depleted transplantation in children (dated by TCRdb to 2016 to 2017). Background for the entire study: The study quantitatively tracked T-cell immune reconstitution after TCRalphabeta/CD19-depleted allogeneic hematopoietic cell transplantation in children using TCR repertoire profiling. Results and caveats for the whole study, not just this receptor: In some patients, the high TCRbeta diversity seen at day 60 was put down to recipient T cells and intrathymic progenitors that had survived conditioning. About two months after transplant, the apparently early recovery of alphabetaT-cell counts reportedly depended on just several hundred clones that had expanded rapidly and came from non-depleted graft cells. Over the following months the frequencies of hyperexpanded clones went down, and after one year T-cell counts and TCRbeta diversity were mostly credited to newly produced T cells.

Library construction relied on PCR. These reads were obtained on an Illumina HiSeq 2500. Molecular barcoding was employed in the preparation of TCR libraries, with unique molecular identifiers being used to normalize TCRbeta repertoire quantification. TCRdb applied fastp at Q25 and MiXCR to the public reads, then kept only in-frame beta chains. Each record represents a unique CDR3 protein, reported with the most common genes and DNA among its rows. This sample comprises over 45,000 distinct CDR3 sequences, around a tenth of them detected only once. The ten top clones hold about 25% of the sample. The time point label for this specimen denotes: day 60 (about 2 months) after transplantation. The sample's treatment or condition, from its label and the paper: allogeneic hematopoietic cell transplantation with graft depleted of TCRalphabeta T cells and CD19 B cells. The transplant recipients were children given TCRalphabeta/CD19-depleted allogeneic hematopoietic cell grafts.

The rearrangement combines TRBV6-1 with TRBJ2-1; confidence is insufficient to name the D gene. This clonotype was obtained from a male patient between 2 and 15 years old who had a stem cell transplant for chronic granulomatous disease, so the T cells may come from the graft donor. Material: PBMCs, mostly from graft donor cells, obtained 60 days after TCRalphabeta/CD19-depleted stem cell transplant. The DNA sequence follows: TGTGCCAGCAGTAAGCCGTCAGGAGCGCAGCTTGAGCAGTTCTTC. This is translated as CASSKPSGAQLEQFF.